A single sample is the source of the 3 T cell receptor beta chains below, sequenced in a study of identical twins. Using its own MiXCR run on the 5' RACE reads, TCRdb lists one record per CDR3 protein. This sample carries some 460,000 distinct CDR3 sequences, 11% to 15% of them seen once, and the ten largest clones take 0.4% to 0.55%. These data are also associated with another study on yellow fever vaccine responses in identical twins.

The sample consisted of CD4+ T cells sorted from blood. These receptors were taken from a woman younger than 35 in good health.

This rearrangement joins TRBV2 to TRBJ2-1; D gene unclear. V lost 3 bases, J lost 0 bases, and 15 bases lay in between. The length of the CDR3 is 17 residues. Germline-derived CDR1 and CDR2 are SNHLY and FYNNEI. The CDR3 reads CASSDTESRGSYNEQFF. CDR3 bases: TGTGCCAGCAGTGATACGGAAAGCAGAGGCTCCTACAATGAGCAGTTCTTC. Supplemented by reference TRBV2 and TRBJ2-1, the full variable domain reads EPEVTQTPSHQVTQMGQEVILRCVPISNHLYFYWYRQILGQKVEFLVSFYNNEISEKSEIFDDQFSVERPDGSNFTLKIRSTKLEDSAMYFCASSDTESRGSYNEQFFGPGTRLTVL.

The J gene is TRBJ2-2, the V gene TRBV3-1, with a possible D match to TRBD2 (6 bases). CDR3 length: 16 residues. Trimming pared 4 bases from V and 2 bases from J, leaving 14 bases between. Germline-derived CDR1 and CDR2 are LGHDT and YNNKEL (reference sequence). This chain's CDR3 is CASSPAEGLNTGELFF. The CDR3 bases are TGTGCCAGCAGCCCCGCGGAGGGGTTAAACACCGGGGAGCTGTTTTTT.

A word on this clonotype: At one end the junction does not follow the germline gene, possibly because of a read error. The chain has TRBV5-1 and TRBJ2-1; D unresolved. The CDR3 extends over 9 amino acids. Per the germline V gene, CDR1 is SGHRS and CDR2 is YFSETQ. The CDR3 nucleotides are TGCGCCAGCATCTGTATTTATCTCTTC. Its protein is CASICIYLF. Combining the CDR3 with reference TRBV5-1 and TRBJ2-1 gives the whole variable domain KAGVTQTPRYLIKTRGQQVTLSCSPISGHRSVSWYQQTPGQGLQFLFEYFSETQRNKGNFPGRFSGRQFSNSRSEMNVSTLELGDSALYLCASICIYLFGPGTRLTVL.